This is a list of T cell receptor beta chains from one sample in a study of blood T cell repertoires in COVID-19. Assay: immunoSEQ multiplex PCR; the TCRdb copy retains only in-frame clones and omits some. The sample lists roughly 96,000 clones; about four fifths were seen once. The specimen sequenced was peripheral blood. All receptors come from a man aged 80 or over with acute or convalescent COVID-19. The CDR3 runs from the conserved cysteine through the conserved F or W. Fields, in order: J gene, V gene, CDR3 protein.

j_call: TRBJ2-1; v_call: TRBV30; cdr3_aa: CAWSVLSGYNEQFF
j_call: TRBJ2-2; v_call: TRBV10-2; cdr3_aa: CASIGLAGGNSGELFF
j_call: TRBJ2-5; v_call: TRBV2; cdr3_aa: CASNGQPQETQYF
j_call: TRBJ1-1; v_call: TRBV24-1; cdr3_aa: CATRRGDEAFF
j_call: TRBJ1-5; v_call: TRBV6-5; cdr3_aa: CASLWGEGLQPQHF
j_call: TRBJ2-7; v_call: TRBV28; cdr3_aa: CASRRRQGRHEQYF
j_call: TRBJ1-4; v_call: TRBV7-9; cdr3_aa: CASSPTGLLNEKLFF
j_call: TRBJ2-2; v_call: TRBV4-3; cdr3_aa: CASSQDASGGANTGELFF
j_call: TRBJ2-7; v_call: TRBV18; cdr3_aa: CASSPQGWVYEQYF
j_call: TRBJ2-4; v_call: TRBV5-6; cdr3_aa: CASSLAVKNIQYF